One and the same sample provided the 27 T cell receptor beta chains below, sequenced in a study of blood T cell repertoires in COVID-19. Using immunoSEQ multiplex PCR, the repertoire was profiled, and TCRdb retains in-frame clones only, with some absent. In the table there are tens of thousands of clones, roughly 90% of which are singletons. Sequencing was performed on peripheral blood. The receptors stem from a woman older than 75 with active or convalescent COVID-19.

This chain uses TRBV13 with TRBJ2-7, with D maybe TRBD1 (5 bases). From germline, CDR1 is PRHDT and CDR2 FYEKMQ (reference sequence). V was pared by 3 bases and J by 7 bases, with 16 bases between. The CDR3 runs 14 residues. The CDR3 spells CASSFGIRVWEQYF. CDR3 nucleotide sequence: TGTGCCAGCAGCTTCGGTATCAGGGTTTGGGAGCAGTACTTC. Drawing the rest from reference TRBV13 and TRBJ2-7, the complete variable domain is AAGVIQSPRHLIKEKRETATLKCYPIPRHDTVYWYQQGPGQDPQFLISFYEKMQSDKGSIPDRFSAQQFSDYHSELNMSSLELGDSALYFCASSFGIRVWEQYFGPGTRLTVT.

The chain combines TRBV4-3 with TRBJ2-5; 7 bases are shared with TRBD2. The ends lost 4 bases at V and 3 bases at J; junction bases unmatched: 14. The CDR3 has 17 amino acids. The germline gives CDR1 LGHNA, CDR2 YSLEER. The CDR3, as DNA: TGCGCCAGCAGCCCCCACGGGGGGAGACTAACCGAAGAGACCCAGTACTTC. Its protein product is CASSPHGGRLTEETQYF.

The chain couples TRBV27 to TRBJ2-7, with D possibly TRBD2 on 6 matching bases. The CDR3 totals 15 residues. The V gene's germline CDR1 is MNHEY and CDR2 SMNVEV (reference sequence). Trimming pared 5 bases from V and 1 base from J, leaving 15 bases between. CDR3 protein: CASSPRGTSSYEQYF. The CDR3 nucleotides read TGTGCCAGCAGTCCTCGGGGGACTTCTTCCTACGAGCAGTACTTC.

This CDR3 reads CASSQSGDYNEQFF. Written as DNA, the CDR3 is TGTGCCAGCAGCCAATCCGGGGACTACAATGAGCAGTTCTTC. J is TRBJ2-1 and V is TRBV7-2, with D perhaps TRBD2 (5 bases). Germline V lookup: CDR1 SGHTA, CDR2 FQGNSA. With 5 bases removed from V and 3 bases from J, the gap between germline ends came to 11 bases. The CDR3 totals 14 residues.

CDR3 DNA: TGTGCCAGCAGCTTAGCGGACGGGAACGAGCAGTACTTC. Residues: CASSLADGNEQYF. The chain links TRBV7-2 to TRBJ2-7, with D possibly TRBD2 on 5 matching bases. V lost 0 bases and J lost 5, with 8 bases in between. Germline CDR1 SGHTA, CDR2 FQGNSA. The CDR3 runs to 13 residues.

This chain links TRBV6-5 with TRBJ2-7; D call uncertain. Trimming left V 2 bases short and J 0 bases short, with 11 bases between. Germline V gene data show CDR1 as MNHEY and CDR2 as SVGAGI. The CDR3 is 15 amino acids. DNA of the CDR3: TGTGCCAGCAGTTACGGTTGGCCTAGCTCCTACGAGCAGTACTTC. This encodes CASSYGWPSSYEQYF.

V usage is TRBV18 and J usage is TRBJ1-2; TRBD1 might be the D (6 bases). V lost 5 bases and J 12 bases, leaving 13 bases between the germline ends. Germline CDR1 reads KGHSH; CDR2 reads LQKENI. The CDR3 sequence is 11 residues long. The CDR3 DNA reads TGTGCCAGCTCATCAGGGGACGTCCACACCTTC. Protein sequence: CASSSGDVHTF. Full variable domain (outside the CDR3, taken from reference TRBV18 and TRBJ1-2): NAGVMQNPRHLVRRRGQEARLRCSPMKGHSHVYWYRQLPEEGLKFMVYLQKENIIDESGMPKERFSAEFPKEGPSILRIQQVVRGDSAAYFCASSSGDVHTFGSGTRLTVV.

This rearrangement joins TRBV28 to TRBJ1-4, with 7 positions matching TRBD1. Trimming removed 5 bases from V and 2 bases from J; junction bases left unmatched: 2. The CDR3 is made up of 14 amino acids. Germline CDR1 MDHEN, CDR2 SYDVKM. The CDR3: CASSPTGTNEKLFF. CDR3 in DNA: TGTGCCAGCAGTCCGACAGGGACTAATGAAAAACTGTTTTTT.

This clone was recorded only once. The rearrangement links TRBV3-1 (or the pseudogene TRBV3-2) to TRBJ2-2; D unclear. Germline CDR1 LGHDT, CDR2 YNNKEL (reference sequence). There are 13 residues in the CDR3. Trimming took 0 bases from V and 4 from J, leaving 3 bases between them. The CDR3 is CASSQDSTGELFF. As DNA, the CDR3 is TGTGCCAGCAGCCAAGATAGCACCGGGGAGCTGTTTTTT.

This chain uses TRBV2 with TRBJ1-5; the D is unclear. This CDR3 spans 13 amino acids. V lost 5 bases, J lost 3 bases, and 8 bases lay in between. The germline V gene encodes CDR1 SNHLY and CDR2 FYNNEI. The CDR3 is CASSRHLNQPQHF. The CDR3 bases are TGTGCCAGCAGTCGACACCTCAATCAGCCCCAGCATTTT.

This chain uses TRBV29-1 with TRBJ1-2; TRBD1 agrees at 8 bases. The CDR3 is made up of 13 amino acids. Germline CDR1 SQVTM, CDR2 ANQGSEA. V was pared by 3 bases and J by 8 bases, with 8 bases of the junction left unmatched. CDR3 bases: TGCAGCGTTGATCGGCAGGGGGCAGGCGGCTACACCTTC. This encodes CSVDRQGAGGYTF.

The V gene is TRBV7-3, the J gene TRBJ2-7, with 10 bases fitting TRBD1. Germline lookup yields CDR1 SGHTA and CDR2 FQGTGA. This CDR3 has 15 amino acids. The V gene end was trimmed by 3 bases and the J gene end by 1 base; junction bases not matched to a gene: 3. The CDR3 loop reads CASSFGQGGSYEQYF. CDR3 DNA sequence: TGTGCCAGCAGCTTCGGACAGGGGGGTTCCTACGAGCAGTACTTC.

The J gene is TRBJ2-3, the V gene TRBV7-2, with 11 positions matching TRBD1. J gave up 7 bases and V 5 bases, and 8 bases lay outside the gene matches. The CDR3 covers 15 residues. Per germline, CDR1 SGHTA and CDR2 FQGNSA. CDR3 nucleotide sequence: TGTGCCAGCAGCCCCGGGACAGGGGGTGAGAATACGCAGTATTTT. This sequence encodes CASSPGTGGENTQYF.

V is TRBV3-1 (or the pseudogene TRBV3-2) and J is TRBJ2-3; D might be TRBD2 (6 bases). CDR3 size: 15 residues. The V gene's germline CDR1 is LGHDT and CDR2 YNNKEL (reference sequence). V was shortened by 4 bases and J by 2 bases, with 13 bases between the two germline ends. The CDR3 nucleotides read TGTGCCAGCAGCCCCGGGACTCGGATCACAGATACGCAGTATTTT. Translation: CASSPGTRITDTQYF.

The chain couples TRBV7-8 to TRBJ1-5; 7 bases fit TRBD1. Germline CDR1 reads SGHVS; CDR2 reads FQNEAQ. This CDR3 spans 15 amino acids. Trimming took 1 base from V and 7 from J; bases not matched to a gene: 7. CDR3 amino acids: CASSLGTGSVQPQHF. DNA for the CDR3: TGTGCCAGCAGCTTAGGGACAGGCTCCGTCCAGCCCCAGCATTTT.

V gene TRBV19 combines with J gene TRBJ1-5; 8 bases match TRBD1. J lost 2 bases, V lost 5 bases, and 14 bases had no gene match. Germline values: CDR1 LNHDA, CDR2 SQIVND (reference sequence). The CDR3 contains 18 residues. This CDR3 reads CASSPGTGFIIGNQPQHF. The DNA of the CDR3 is TGTGCCAGTAGTCCCGGGACAGGCTTCATCATCGGCAATCAGCCCCAGCATTTT.

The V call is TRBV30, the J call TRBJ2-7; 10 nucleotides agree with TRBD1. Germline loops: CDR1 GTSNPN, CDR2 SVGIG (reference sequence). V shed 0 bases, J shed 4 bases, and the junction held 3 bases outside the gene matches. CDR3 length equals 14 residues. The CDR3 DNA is TGTGCCTGGAGTGTAGGGACAGGGGTATACGAGCAGTACTTC. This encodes CAWSVGTGVYEQYF.

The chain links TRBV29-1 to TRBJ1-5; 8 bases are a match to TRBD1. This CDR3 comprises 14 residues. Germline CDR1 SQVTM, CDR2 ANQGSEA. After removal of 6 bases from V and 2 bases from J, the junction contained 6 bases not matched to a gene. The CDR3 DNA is TGCAGCGTGGCGACGACAGGGGGCAATCAGCCCCAGCATTTT. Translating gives CSVATTGGNQPQHF.

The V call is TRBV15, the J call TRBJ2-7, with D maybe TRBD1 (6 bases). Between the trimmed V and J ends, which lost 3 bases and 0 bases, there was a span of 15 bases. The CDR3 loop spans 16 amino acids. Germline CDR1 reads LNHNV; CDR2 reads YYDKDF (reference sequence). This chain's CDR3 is CATSRFGGQSSYEQYF. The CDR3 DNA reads TGTGCCACCAGCAGGTTTGGCGGACAGAGCTCCTACGAGCAGTACTTC. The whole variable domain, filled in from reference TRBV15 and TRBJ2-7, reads DAMVIQNPRYQVTQFGKPVTLSCSQTLNHNVMYWYQQKSSQAPKLLFHYYDKDFNNEADTPDNFQSRRPNTSFCFLDIRSPGLGDTAMYLCATSRFGGQSSYEQYFGPGTRLTVT.

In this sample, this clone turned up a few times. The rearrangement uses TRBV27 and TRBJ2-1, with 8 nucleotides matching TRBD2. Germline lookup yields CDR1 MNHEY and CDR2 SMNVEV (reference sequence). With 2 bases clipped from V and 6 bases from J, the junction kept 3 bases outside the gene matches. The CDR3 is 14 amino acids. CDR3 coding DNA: TGTGCCAGCAGTTTAACGGGGGGGCTCAATGAGCAGTTCTTC. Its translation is CASSLTGGLNEQFF.

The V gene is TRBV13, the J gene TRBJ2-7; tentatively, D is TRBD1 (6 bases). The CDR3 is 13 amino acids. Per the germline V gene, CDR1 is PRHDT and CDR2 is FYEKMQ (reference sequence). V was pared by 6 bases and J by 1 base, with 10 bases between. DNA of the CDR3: TGTGCCAGCAGTACAGGGTTATCCTACGAGCAGTACTTC. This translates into CASSTGLSYEQYF.

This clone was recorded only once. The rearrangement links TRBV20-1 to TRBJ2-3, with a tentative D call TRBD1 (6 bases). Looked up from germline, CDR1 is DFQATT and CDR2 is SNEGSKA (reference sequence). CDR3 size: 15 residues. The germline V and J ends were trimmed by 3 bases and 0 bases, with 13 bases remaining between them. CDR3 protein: CSASDRRVSTDTQYF. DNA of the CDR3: TGCAGTGCTAGTGACAGGCGAGTAAGCACAGATACGCAGTATTTT.

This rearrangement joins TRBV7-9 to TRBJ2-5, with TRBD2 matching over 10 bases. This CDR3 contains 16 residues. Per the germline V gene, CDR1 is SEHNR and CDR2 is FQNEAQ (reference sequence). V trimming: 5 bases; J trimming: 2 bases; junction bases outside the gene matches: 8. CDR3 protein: CASSPQRGGGQETQYF. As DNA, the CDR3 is TGTGCCAGCAGCCCTCAGCGGGGGGGTGGGCAAGAGACCCAGTACTTC.

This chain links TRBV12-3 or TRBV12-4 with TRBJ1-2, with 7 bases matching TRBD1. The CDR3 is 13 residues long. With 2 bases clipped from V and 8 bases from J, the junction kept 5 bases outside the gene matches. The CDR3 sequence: CASSLSGQRGYTF. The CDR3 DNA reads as TGTGCCAGCAGTTTATCGGGACAGCGGGGCTACACCTTC.

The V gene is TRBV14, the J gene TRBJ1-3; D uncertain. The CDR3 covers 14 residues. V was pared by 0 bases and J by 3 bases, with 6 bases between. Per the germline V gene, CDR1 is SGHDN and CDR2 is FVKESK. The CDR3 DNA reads TGTGCCAGCAGCCAAGATTTATATGGAAACACCATATATTTT. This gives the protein CASSQDLYGNTIYF.

CDR3 bases: TGTGCCAGCAGTCCCCCGGGGCGGTGGGGGCCCGAAAAACTGTTTTTT. Translated, it gives CASSPPGRWGPEKLFF. The gene calls are TRBV28 and TRBJ1-4; TRBD1 is a possible D gene (6 bases). Germline V gives CDR1 MDHEN, CDR2 SYDVKM. CDR3 length equals 16 residues. Trimming removed 5 bases from V and 8 bases from J, with 21 bases in between.

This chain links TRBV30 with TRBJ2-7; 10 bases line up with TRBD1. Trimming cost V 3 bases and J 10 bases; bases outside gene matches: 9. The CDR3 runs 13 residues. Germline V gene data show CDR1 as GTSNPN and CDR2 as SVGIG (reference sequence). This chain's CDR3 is CAWSQNRDRGQYF. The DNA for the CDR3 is TGTGCCTGGAGCCAAAACCGGGACAGGGGTCAGTACTTC.